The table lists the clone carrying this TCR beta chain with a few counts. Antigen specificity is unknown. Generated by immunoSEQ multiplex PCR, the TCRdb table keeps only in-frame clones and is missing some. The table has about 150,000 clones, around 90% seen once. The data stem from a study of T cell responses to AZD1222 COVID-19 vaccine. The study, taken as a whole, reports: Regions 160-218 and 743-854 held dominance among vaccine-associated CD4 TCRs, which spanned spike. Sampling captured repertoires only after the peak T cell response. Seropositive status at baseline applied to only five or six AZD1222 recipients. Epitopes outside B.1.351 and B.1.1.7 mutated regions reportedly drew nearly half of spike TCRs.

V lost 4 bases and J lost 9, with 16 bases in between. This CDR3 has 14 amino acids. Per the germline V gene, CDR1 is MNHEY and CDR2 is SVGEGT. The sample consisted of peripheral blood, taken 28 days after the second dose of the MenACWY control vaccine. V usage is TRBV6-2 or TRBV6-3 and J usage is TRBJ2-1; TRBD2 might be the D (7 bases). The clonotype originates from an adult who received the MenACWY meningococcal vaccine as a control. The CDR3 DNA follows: TGTGCCAGCAGTTTTCTCGGGGGGCGAACTGAGCAGTTCTTC. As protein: CASSFLGGRTEQFF.